These 28 T cell receptor beta chains originate from one sample sequenced in a study of CD8 T cells in Susac syndrome. With random hexamers, reverse transcription was performed on about 0.5 to 1 ug of RNA. TCRdb re-called the immunoSEQ multiplex PCR reads with MiXCR, one entry per CDR3 protein. The sample has approximately 110,000 distinct CDR3 sequences; 90% to 95% are singletons. Source material: CD4+ T cells from PBMCs. All receptors derive from a human donor in good health.

This clonotype was observed a single time. The rearrangement links TRBV6-6 to TRBJ2-7, with D tentatively TRBD1 (5 bases). The CDR3 runs 15 residues. The germline V and J ends were trimmed by 2 bases and 4 bases, with 15 bases remaining between them. Per the germline V gene, CDR1 is MNHNY and CDR2 is SVGAGI (reference sequence). The CDR3 DNA sequence: TGTGCCAGCAGTTACCCCGGGCAGGGTATGTACGAGCAGTACTTC. Its protein product is CASSYPGQGMYEQYF.

The rearrangement links TRBV20-1 to TRBJ2-7; D not resolved. CDR1 and CDR2 from the germline V gene are DFQATT and SNEGSKA (reference sequence). The CDR3 extends over 12 amino acids. The V end lost 0 bases, the J end lost 2 bases, and 5 bases lay between the germline ends. The chain's CDR3 is CSARDPTYEQYF. DNA of the CDR3: TGCAGTGCTAGAGATCCCACCTACGAGCAGTACTTC.

The V and J genes are TRBV20-1 and TRBJ2-1, with 7 bases that match TRBD2. After removal of 3 bases from V and 7 bases from J, the junction contained 12 bases not matched to a gene. The CDR3 spans 15 residues. Germline assignment: CDR1 DFQATT and CDR2 SNEGSKA (reference sequence). CDR3 sequence: CSASYETGGRNEQFF. The CDR3 DNA reads TGCAGTGCTAGTTATGAGACGGGAGGTCGGAATGAGCAGTTCTTC.

The rearrangement uses TRBV24-1 and TRBJ2-2; D tentatively fits TRBD1 or TRBD2 (5 bases each). V gave up 8 bases and J gave up 7 bases, with 16 bases separating them. The CDR3 length is 14 residues. From germline, CDR1 is KGHDR and CDR2 SFDVKD. The CDR3 DNA reads as TGTGCCACCACCACCCGCTGGGGGTTCGGGGAGCTGTTTTTT. Protein: CATTTRWGFGELFF.

The chain links TRBV27 to TRBJ2-7; 7 positions agree with TRBD1. There are 13 residues in the CDR3. Germline values: CDR1 MNHEY, CDR2 SMNVEV (reference sequence). The V segment lost 6 bases and the J segment 7 bases; nucleotides outside the gene matches: 9. CDR3 nucleotides: TGTGCCAGCAGCAGACAGGGCTACTGGGAGCAGTACTTC. This gives the protein CASSRQGYWEQYF.

V and J are TRBV30 and TRBJ2-3, with D perhaps being TRBD1 or TRBD2 (5 bases each). The V end was cut by 5 bases, the J end by 2 bases, with 11 bases between. This CDR3 comprises 13 residues. The germline gives CDR1 GTSNPN, CDR2 SVGIG (reference sequence). The DNA for the CDR3 is TGTGCCTGGGGGACCGGGTCCACAGATACGCAGTATTTT. Protein product: CAWGTGSTDTQYF.

The chain has TRBV7-9 and TRBJ1-4; TRBD1 is a possible D gene (5 bases). Looked up from germline, CDR1 is SEHNR and CDR2 is FQNEAQ (reference sequence). Deletions cut 1 base from V and 8 bases from J, with 20 bases between. This CDR3 comprises 17 residues. In DNA, the CDR3 is TGTGCCAGCAGCTTAGAGGGACCCGGGACTCCCGAAGAAAAACTGTTTTTT. Its protein product is CASSLEGPGTPEEKLFF.

The chain has TRBV5-1 and TRBJ2-7; D is uncertain. Per germline, CDR1 SGHRS and CDR2 YFSETQ. The CDR3 runs to 13 residues. Trimming took 4 bases from V and 2 from J, leaving 10 bases between them. The chain's CDR3 is CASSLLRTYEQYF. The CDR3 nucleotides are TGCGCCAGCAGCCTCCTGAGGACCTACGAGCAGTACTTC.

The chain is built from TRBV12-3 or TRBV12-4 and TRBJ2-4; D possibly corresponds to TRBD2 (5 bases). CDR3 length equals 13 residues. Trimming cost V 10 bases and J 0 bases, with 10 bases left between them. Written as DNA, the CDR3 is TGTGCCACCTTAGCGACAGCCAAAAACATTCAGTACTTC. Translating it yields CATLATAKNIQYF.

The chain employs TRBV14 and TRBJ2-3; D could derive from TRBD1 or TRBD2 (6 bases each). V shed 0 bases and J shed 1 base, with 11 bases lying between them. Germline V CDR1 and CDR2: SGHDN, FVKESK. The CDR3 covers 16 residues. The CDR3 is CASSQDRGRGTDTQYF. In DNA form, the CDR3 reads TGTGCCAGCAGCCAAGATCGGGGGCGAGGCACAGATACGCAGTATTTT.

V is TRBV12-3 or TRBV12-4 and J is TRBJ1-5; possibly TRBD1 for D (6 bases). V gave up 6 bases and J gave up 3 bases, with 15 bases separating them. The CDR3 is made up of 15 amino acids. CDR3 sequence reads: CASSPAQGFNQPQHF. CDR3 bases: TGTGCCAGCAGCCCCGCACAGGGCTTCAATCAGCCCCAGCATTTT.

The count of this clonotype is one. The rearrangement uses TRBV27 and TRBJ1-5, with D unclear. CDR3 length: 15 residues. Trimming shortened V by 3 bases and J by 0 bases, and 9 bases separated the two germline ends. Germline-derived CDR1 and CDR2 are MNHEY and SMNVEV (reference sequence). CDR3 nucleotide sequence: TGTGCCAGCAGTTTCGAGAAATATAGCAATCAGCCCCAGCATTTT. This gives the protein CASSFEKYSNQPQHF.

The chain couples TRBV12-3 or TRBV12-4 to TRBJ1-1, with D unclear. The CDR3 has 12 residues. V was cut by 7 bases and J by 8 bases, with 14 bases left in between. CDR3 DNA sequence: TGTGCCAGCACCCGGTCCCGATCCGAAGCTTTCTTT. This translates into CASTRSRSEAFF.

The V call is TRBV3-1, the J call TRBJ2-1; possibly TRBD2 for D (6 bases). Trimming cost V 3 bases and J 10 bases, with 22 bases left between them. Germline CDR1 reads LGHDT; CDR2 reads YNNKEL (reference sequence). This CDR3 has 16 amino acids. The CDR3 sequence is CASSHEGTVLRGEQFF. The CDR3 DNA reads TGTGCCAGCAGCCATGAAGGGACTGTCCTACGAGGGGAGCAGTTCTTC.

The CDR3 protein is CASSFAGASTDTQYF. DNA for the CDR3: TGCGCCAGCAGCTTCGCAGGGGCCAGCACAGATACGCAGTATTTT. This rearrangement joins TRBV5-1 to TRBJ2-3, with TRBD1 as a possible D gene (6 bases). The CDR3 length is 15 residues. V dropped 2 bases and J dropped 0 bases, with 10 bases sitting between them. Per the germline V gene, CDR1 is SGHRS and CDR2 is YFSETQ.

V usage is TRBV14 and J usage is TRBJ1-1; D gene uncertain. The V and J ends lost 4 bases and 6 bases respectively, with 9 bases between them. CDR3 length: 12 residues. Germline CDR1 and CDR2: SGHDN and FVKESK. Written as DNA, the CDR3 is TGTGCCAGCAGCCTACTCGCCCCTGAAGCTTTCTTT. Encoded protein: CASSLLAPEAFF.

As DNA, the CDR3 is TGCGCCAGCAGCCAAGAATCGCCTAGCGGGAGCACAGATACGCAGTATTTT. Amino acids: CASSQESPSGSTDTQYF. The V and J genes are TRBV4-1 and TRBJ2-3; 8 nucleotides align to TRBD2. This CDR3 is 17 amino acids long. V shed 0 bases and J 0 bases; nucleotides not matched to a gene: 5. Per the germline V gene, CDR1 is MGHRA and CDR2 is YSYEKL.

This chain connects TRBV5-1 to TRBJ1-1; tentative D call: TRBD1 (5 bases). V dropped 1 base and J dropped 1 base, with 14 bases sitting between them. The CDR3 covers 16 residues. Germline V gives CDR1 SGHRS, CDR2 YFSETQ. This chain's CDR3 is CASSLLGGGQNTEAFF. CDR3 sequence (DNA): TGCGCCAGCAGCTTGCTAGGTGGGGGTCAGAACACTGAAGCTTTCTTT. Drawing the rest from reference TRBV5-1 and TRBJ1-1, the complete variable domain is KAGVTQTPRYLIKTRGQQVTLSCSPISGHRSVSWYQQTPGQGLQFLFEYFSETQRNKGNFPGRFSGRQFSNSRSEMNVSTLELGDSALYLCASSLLGGGQNTEAFFGQGTRLTVV.

The rearrangement uses TRBV6-5 and TRBJ1-2; weak D call: TRBD1 (6 bases). V dropped 0 bases and J dropped 7 bases, with 9 bases sitting between them. The CDR3 totals 13 residues. CDR1 is MNHEY and CDR2 is SVGAGI in the germline V gene. DNA for the CDR3: TGTGCCAGCAGTTACTCGGGACAACTTGGCTACACCTTC. The encoded protein is CASSYSGQLGYTF.

The J gene is TRBJ1-1, the V gene TRBV15; 7 bases match TRBD1. J gave up 10 bases and V 3 bases, and 17 bases lay outside the gene matches. Germline CDR1 and CDR2: LNHNV and YYDKDF (reference sequence). CDR3 size: 16 residues. CDR3 DNA: TGTGCCACCAGCAGTGGGGGACAGCCGGGGATGGATGGAGCTTTCTTT. This codes for CATSSGGQPGMDGAFF.

The J gene is TRBJ2-7, the V gene TRBV29-1; TRBD1 matches 10 bases. Germline V gene sequence: CDR1 SQVTM, CDR2 ANQGSEA. V gave up 6 bases and J gave up 0 bases; unmatched junction bases: 5. The CDR3 consists of 14 residues. CDR3 in DNA: TGCAGCGTCACGGGACAGGGGTTCTCCTACGAGCAGTACTTC. Its translation: CSVTGQGFSYEQYF.

This sequence joins TRBV20-1 and TRBJ1-2; 8 positions agree with TRBD1. CDR1 DFQATT and CDR2 SNEGSKA come from the germline V gene (reference sequence). The ends lost 3 bases at V and 1 base at J; junction bases unmatched: 4. The CDR3 has 14 amino acids. The chain's CDR3 is CSARGQDINYGYTF. CDR3 DNA: TGCAGTGCTAGGGGACAGGACATTAACTATGGCTACACCTTC.

This clonotype was found once. The rearrangement uses TRBV2 and TRBJ2-7, with TRBD1 matching over 9 bases. The CDR3 runs 14 residues. The germline V gene has CDR1 SNHLY and CDR2 FYNNEI. The junction had 6 bases not matched to a gene; V was cut back by 6 bases and J by 3 bases. The CDR3 nucleotides are TGTGCCAGCAGGAACCGGGACAGGGTCTACGAGCAGTACTTC. Translating it yields CASRNRDRVYEQYF.

This chain connects TRBV29-1 to TRBJ1-4; 7 positions agree with TRBD1. Germline V gene sequence: CDR1 SQVTM, CDR2 ANQGSEA. Unmatched junction bases numbered 6, after V lost 6 bases and J lost 8 bases. The CDR3 runs 12 residues. The CDR3 DNA reads as TGCAGCGTAGGGACAGCAGCCGAAAAACTGTTTTTT. Translation gives CSVGTAAEKLFF.

The chain has TRBV3-1 and TRBJ2-5; no definite D call. Germline CDR1 and CDR2: LGHDT and YNNKEL (reference sequence). The CDR3 has 9 residues. V was shortened by 10 bases and J by 1 base, with 1 base between the two germline ends. CDR3 bases: TGTGCCATCCAAGAGACCCAGTACTTC. It is translated as CAIQETQYF.

The gene calls are TRBV23-1 and TRBJ2-2; D call uncertain. TRBV23-1 counts as an open reading frame of uncertain function. The CDR3 consists of 12 residues. Trimming cost V 6 bases and J 0 bases, with 2 bases left between them. The CDR3, as DNA: TGCGCCAGCAGCGCGAACACCGGGGAGCTGTTTTTT. Translating gives CASSANTGELFF.

The gene calls are TRBV9 and TRBJ1-5; tentative D call: TRBD1 (5 bases). Trimming cost V 3 bases and J 3 bases, with 13 bases left between them. CDR3 length equals 15 residues. The V gene's germline CDR1 is SGDLS and CDR2 YYNGEE. The CDR3 is CASSGAGTDNQPQHF. Here the CDR3 DNA reads TGTGCCAGCAGCGGCGCGGGGACGGACAATCAGCCCCAGCATTTT. Filled out from reference TRBV9 and TRBJ1-5, the complete variable domain reads DSGVTQTPKHLITATGQRVTLRCSPRSGDLSVYWYQQSLDQGLQFLIQYYNGEERAKGNILERFSAQQFPDLHSELNLSSLELGDSALYFCASSGAGTDNQPQHFGDGTRLSIL.

V gene TRBV30 combines with J gene TRBJ2-1; the match to TRBD2 covers 12 bases. This CDR3 comprises 18 residues. The V segment lost 1 base and the J segment 0 bases; nucleotides outside the gene matches: 7. Germline CDR1 is GTSNPN and CDR2 is SVGIG (reference sequence). The CDR3 loop reads CAWSGGLAGPLSYNEQFF. CDR3 DNA sequence: TGTGCCTGGAGTGGGGGACTAGCGGGTCCCCTCTCCTACAATGAGCAGTTCTTC.